This T cell receptor (beta chain) came from a study of cytomegalovirus exposure and HLA in healthy donors. Background on the study: In a previous analysis, approximately 110 million unique TCR beta sequences were found from about 190 million T cells.

Broader study findings: In a later analysis, at a false discovery rate of 0.05, fewer than 20,000 TCR beta sequences were associated with HLA alleles. Across donors, presence/absence analyses took sequencing depth to be roughly uniform. What a later analysis reportedly showed was that an Asian-associated ancestry cluster had fewer N-insertions than the roughly 670-donor mean.

The CDR3 has 14 amino acids. Germline V gives CDR1 ENHRY, CDR2 SYGVKD. Trimming took off 7 bases at V and 0 bases at J, with 11 bases between the two ends. A note on this clone: Its antigen remains unidentified.

The PCR used 60 Vbeta and 13 Jbeta primers. Profiled with immunoSEQ multiplex PCR; TCRdb holds only in-frame clones, not every one. There are about 130,000 clones in the sample; 60% to 80% occur only once, and roughly 1.2% lies in the top ten. This rearrangement joins TRBV10-3 to TRBJ2-3; D gene ambiguous. This clonotype was sampled from a man aged 45-60 years in good health and CMV-seronegative. Sequencing input: PBMCs. The CDR3: CAITVHPSTDTQYF. CDR3 sequence (DNA): TGTGCCATCACGGTCCATCCTAGCACAGATACGCAGTATTTT.